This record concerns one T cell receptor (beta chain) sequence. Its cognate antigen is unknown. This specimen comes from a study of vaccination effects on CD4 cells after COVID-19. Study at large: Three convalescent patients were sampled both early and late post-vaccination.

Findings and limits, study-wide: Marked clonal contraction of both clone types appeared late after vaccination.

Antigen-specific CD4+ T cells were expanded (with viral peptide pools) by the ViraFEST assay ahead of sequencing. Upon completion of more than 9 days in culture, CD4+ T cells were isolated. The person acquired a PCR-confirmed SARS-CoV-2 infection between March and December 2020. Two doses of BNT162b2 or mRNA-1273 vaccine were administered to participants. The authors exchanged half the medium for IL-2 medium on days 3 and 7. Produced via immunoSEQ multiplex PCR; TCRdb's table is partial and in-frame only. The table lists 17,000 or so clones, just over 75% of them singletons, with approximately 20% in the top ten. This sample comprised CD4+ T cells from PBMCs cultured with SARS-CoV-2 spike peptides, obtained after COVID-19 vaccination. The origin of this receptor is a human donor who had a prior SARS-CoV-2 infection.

The CDR3 is CASSRTQGFNEQFF. CDR3 sequence (DNA): TGCGCCAGCAGCCGAACACAGGGTTTCAATGAGCAGTTCTTC. The chain employs TRBV4-3 and TRBJ2-1; TRBD1 is a possible D gene (6 bases). From germline, CDR1 is LGHNA and CDR2 YSLEER. V shed 4 bases and J shed 6 bases, with 13 bases lying between them. This CDR3 contains 14 residues.